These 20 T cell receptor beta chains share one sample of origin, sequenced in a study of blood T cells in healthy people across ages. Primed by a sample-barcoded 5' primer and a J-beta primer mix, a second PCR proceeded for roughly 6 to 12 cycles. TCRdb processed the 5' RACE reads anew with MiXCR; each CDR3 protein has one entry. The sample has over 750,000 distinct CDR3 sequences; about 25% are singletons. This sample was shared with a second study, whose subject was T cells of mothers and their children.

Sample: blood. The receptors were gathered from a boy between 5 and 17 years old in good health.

CDR3 DNA: TGCGCCAGCAGCTGGGGGACAGGGACTGAAGCTTTCTTT. This codes for CASSWGTGTEAFF. This chain uses TRBV5-1 with TRBJ1-1; TRBD1 agrees at 9 bases. CDR1 is SGHRS and CDR2 is YFSETQ in the germline V gene. With V trimmed by 3 bases and J by 5 bases, 2 bases remained unmatched. The CDR3 totals 13 residues.

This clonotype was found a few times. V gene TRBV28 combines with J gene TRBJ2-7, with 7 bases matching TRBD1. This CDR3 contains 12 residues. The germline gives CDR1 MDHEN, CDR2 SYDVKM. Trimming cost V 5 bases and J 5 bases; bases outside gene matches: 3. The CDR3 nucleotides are TGTGCCAGCAGTAGAAGGGGGCACGAGCAGTACTTC. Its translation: CASSRRGHEQYF.

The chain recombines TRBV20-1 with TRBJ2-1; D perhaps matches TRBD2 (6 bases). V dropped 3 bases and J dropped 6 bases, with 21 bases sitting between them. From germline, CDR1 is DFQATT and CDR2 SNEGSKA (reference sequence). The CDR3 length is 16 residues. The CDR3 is CSASSGLATFINEQFF. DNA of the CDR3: TGCAGTGCTAGTTCGGGACTCGCGACGTTTATCAATGAGCAGTTCTTC.

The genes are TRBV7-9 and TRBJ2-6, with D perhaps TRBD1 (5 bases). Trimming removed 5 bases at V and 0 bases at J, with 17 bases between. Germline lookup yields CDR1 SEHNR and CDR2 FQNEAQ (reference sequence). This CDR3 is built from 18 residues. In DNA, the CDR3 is TGTGCCAGCAGCACATCGACAGATTACAGCTCTGGGGCCAACGTCCTGACTTTC. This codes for CASSTSTDYSSGANVLTF.

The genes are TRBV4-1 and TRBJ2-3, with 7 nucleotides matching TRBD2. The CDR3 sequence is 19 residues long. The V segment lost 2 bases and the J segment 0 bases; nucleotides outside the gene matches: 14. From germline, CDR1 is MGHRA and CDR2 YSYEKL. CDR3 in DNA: TGCGCCAGCAGCCAACCCTCCCTCGCGGGAGAAATAAGCACAGATACGCAGTATTTT. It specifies CASSQPSLAGEISTDTQYF.

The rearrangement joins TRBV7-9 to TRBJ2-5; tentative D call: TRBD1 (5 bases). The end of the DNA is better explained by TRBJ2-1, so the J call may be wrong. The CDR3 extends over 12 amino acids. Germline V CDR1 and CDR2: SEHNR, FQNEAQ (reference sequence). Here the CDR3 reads CASSLGTPEQFF. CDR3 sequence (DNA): TGTGCCAGCAGCTTAGGGACACCTGAGCAGTTCTTC.

DNA of the CDR3: TGTGCCAGCAGTCGACGGGACGGTTCACCCCTCCACTTT. This translates into CASSRRDGSPLHF. The chain uses TRBV12-3 or TRBV12-4 and TRBJ1-6; TRBD1 might be the D (5 bases). The CDR3 totals 13 residues. Trimming removed 5 bases at V and 9 bases at J, with 11 bases between.

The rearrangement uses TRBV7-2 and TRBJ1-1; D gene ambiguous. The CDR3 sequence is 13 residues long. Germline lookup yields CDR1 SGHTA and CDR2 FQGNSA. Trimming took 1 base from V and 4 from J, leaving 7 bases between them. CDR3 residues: CASSLVMSTEAFF. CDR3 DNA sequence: TGTGCCAGCAGCTTAGTAATGAGCACTGAAGCTTTCTTT.

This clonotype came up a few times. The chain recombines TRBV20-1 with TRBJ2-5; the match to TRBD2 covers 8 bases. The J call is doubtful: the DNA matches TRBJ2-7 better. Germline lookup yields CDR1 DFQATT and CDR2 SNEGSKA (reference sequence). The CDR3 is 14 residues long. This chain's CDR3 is CSARAPGGPDEQYF. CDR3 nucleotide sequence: TGCAGTGCTAGAGCTCCGGGAGGGCCTGACGAGCAGTACTTC.

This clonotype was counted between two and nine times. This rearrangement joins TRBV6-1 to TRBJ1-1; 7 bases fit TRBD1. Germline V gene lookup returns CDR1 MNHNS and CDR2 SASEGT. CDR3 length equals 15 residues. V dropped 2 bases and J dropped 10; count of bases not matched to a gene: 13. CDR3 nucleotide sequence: TGTGCCAGCAGTGAAACGTTCCTCACCGGGACAGCAGCTTTCTTT. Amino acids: CASSETFLTGTAAFF.

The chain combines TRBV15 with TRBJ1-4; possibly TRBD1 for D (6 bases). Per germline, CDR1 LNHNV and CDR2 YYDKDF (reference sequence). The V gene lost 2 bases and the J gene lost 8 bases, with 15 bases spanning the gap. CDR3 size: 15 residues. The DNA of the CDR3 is TGTGCCACCAGCAGATTGGTCAGGGGAGACGAAAAACTGTTTTTT. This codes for CATSRLVRGDEKLFF.

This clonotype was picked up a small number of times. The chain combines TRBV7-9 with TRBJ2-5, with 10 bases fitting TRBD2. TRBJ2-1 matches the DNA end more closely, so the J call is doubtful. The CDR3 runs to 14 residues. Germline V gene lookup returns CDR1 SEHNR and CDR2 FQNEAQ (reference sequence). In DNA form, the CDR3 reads TGTGCCAGCAGCCGGACTAGCGGAAAGAATGAGCAGTTCTTC. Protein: CASSRTSGKNEQFF.

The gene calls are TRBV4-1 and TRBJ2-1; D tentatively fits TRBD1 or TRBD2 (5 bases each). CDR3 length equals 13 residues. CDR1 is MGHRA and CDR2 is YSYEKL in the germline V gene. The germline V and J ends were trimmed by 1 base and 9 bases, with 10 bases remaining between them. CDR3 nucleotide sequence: TGCGCCAGCAGCCAAGGCCCTGGGGGTGAGCAGTTCTTC. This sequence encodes CASSQGPGGEQFF.

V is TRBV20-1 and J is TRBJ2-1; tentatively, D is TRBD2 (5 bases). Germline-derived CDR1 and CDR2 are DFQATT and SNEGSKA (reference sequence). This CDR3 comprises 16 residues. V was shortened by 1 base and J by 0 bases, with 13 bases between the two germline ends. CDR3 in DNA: TGCAGTGCTAGAGTCGAAACAGCGGACTCCTACAATGAGCAGTTCTTC. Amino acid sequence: CSARVETADSYNEQFF.

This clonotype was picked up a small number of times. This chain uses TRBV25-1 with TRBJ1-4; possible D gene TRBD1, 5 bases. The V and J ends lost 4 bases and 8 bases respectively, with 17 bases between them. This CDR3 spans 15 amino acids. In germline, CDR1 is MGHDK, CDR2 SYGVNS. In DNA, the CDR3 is TGTGCCAGCAGTGCGCCGGGACCCTCGGGGGAAAAACTGTTTTTT. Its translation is CASSAPGPSGEKLFF. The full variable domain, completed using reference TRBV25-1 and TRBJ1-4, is EADIYQTPRYLVIGTGKKITLECSQTMGHDKMYWYQQDPGMELHLIHYSYGVNSTEKGDLSSESTVSRIRTEHFPLTLESARPSHTSQYLCASSAPGPSGEKLFFGSGTQLSVL.

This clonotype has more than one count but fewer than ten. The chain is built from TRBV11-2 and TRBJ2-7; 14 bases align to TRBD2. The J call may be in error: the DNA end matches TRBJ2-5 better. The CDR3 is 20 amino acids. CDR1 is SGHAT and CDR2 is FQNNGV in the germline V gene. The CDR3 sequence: CASSLGWGGLAGAYMETQYF. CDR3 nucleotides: TGTGCCAGCAGCTTAGGGTGGGGGGGACTAGCGGGAGCGTACATGGAGACCCAGTACTTC.

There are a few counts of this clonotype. CDR3 sequence (DNA): TGTGCCAGCAGTCAAGACAGGCTCACCATATATTTT. It yields the protein CASSQDRLTIYF. V and J are TRBV9 and TRBJ1-3, with D tentatively TRBD1 (6 bases). CDR1 is SGDLS, CDR2 YYNGEE, per germline. V lost 5 bases to trimming and J lost 9 bases, with 12 bases between them. The CDR3 contains 12 residues.

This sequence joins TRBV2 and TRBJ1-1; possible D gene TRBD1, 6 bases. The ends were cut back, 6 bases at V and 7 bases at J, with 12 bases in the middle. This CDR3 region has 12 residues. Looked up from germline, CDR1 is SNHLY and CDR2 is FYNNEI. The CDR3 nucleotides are TGTGCCAGCAGCACAAGGGGGAATGAAGCTTTCTTT. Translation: CASSTRGNEAFF.

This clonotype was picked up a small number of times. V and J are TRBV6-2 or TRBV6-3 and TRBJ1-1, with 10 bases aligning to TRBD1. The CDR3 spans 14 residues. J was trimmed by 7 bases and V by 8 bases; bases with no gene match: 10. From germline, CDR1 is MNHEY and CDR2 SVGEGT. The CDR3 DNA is TGTGCCAGCGTCAGGACAGGGGGTAAAGGTGAAGCTTTCTTT. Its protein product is CASVRTGGKGEAFF.

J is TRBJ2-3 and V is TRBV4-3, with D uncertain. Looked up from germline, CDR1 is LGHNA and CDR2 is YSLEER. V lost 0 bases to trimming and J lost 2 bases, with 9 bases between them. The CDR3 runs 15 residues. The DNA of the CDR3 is TGCGCCAGCAGCCAAGATATGGCTCACACAGATACGCAGTATTTT. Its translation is CASSQDMAHTDTQYF.